The TCR beta chain under discussion was sequenced for a study of graft-versus-host responses after intestinal transplantation. About the research overall: Each of the recipients got a multivisceral, liver-intestinal, or isolated intestinal transplant.

The study, taken as a whole, reports: High graft-versus-host to host-versus-graft T cell clonal ratios marked allografts of patients with graft-donor macrochimerism. Early after transplant, HvG clones declined as circulating GvH clones peaked.

The V end was cut by 1 base, the J end by 7 bases, with 13 bases between. The CDR3 runs 14 residues. Germline V lookup: CDR1 LGHNA, CDR2 YNFKEQ. Sequencing was performed with immunoSEQ multiplex PCR; in TCRdb, only in-frame clones are kept and a portion is missing. The sample includes 98,000 or so clones, about 83% of them seen just once. To note about this clone: Its antigen is as yet unknown.

This chain connects TRBV4-2 to TRBJ1-2, with TRBD1 as a possible D gene (6 bases). This clonotype was obtained from a human patient who received an intestinal transplant, so some T cells may come from the graft donor. Sequenced here: PBMCs, sampled 255 days after intestinal transplant. In nucleotides, the CDR3 is TGTGCCAGCAGCCAAGGGGGTGGGGGCGTTGGCTACACCTTC. Its protein is CASSQGGGGVGYTF.